These T cell receptor beta chains were read from a single sample in a study of ipilimumab plus nivolumab after autologous stem cell transplantation. Repertoires were generated with immunoSEQ multiplex PCR, while TCRdb's copy carries only in-frame clones and drops some. The sample records tens of thousands of clones, approximately 83% being singletons. The input for sequencing was PBMCs, taken in a trial of ipilimumab plus nivolumab as post-transplant consolidation. The receptors come from a male donor with diffuse large B-cell lymphoma. CDR3s include the opening cysteine and the closing phenylalanine or tryptophan. Size is stated for part of the rows, as once, few or many counts, or as a class when the clone is expanded.

clone_size: -
v_call: TRBV4-1
j_call: TRBJ2-7
cdr3_aa: CASSQDLAGEQYF

clone_size: -
v_call: TRBV7-2
j_call: TRBJ1-6
cdr3_aa: CASSSGQGIYNSPLHF

clone_size: -
v_call: TRBV29-1
j_call: TRBJ1-5
cdr3_aa: CSVEEGGGPQHF

clone_size: few
v_call: TRBV5-5
j_call: TRBJ2-5
cdr3_aa: CASSLVAGALKETQYF

clone_size: once
v_call: TRBV27
j_call: TRBJ1-4
cdr3_aa: CASSLSGGQNEKLFF

clone_size: -
v_call: TRBV19
j_call: TRBJ2-1
cdr3_aa: CASSIAGPEQFF

clone_size: -
v_call: TRBV5-6
j_call: TRBJ2-5
cdr3_aa: CASSIRDNPTLETQYF

clone_size: once
v_call: TRBV9
j_call: TRBJ2-1
cdr3_aa: CASSVLSSGGNEQFF

clone_size: -
v_call: TRBV7-7
j_call: TRBJ1-3
cdr3_aa: CASSCLTGPGCDTIYF

clone_size: once
v_call: TRBV5-5
j_call: TRBJ1-2
cdr3_aa: CASSLDSGYTF

clone_size: -
v_call: TRBV4-3
j_call: TRBJ2-1
cdr3_aa: CASSLTGLDNEQFF

clone_size: -
v_call: TRBV19
j_call: TRBJ2-5
cdr3_aa: CASSVTGPAFIQETQYF

clone_size: -
v_call: TRBV15
j_call: TRBJ1-5
cdr3_aa: CATSRGRVNQPQHF

clone_size: -
v_call: TRBV4-3
j_call: TRBJ2-7
cdr3_aa: CASSQDIGLEGAYEQYF

clone_size: -
v_call: TRBV2
j_call: TRBJ2-5
cdr3_aa: CASSLGGQQETQYF

clone_size: few
v_call: TRBV5-1
j_call: TRBJ2-5
cdr3_aa: CASSLATSAAGRETQYF

clone_size: -
v_call: TRBV5-1
j_call: TRBJ2-2
cdr3_aa: CASETGTGVGELFF

clone_size: -
v_call: TRBV19
j_call: TRBJ1-2
cdr3_aa: CASSALSAGQLNYGYTF

clone_size: -
v_call: TRBV2
j_call: TRBJ1-5
cdr3_aa: CASHGGEYDQPQHF

clone_size: -
v_call: TRBV6-5
j_call: TRBJ1-2
cdr3_aa: CASSTGQGSGYTF

clone_size: -
v_call: TRBV6-6
j_call: TRBJ2-5
cdr3_aa: CASSYSKVSETQYF

clone_size: -
v_call: TRBV6-1
j_call: TRBJ2-5
cdr3_aa: CASSETDGRYQYF

clone_size: -
v_call: TRBV11-3
j_call: TRBJ2-3
cdr3_aa: CASSLTTSTGTPADTQYF

clone_size: once
v_call: TRBV19
j_call: TRBJ1-1
cdr3_aa: CASRQGARSNTEAFF

clone_size: few
v_call: TRBV10-1
j_call: TRBJ2-7
cdr3_aa: CASSHTSYEQYF

clone_size: -
v_call: TRBV2
j_call: TRBJ2-5
cdr3_aa: CASSPQVGETQYF

clone_size: once
v_call: TRBV7-9
j_call: TRBJ1-6
cdr3_aa: CASSLDVGNSPLHF

clone_size: -
v_call: TRBV7-2
j_call: TRBJ2-2
cdr3_aa: CASSLGGGILHTGELFF

clone_size: -
v_call: TRBV4-2
j_call: TRBJ2-1
cdr3_aa: CASSQDAASSYNEQFF

clone_size: -
v_call: TRBV5-5
j_call: TRBJ1-2
cdr3_aa: CASSPGRTNGYTF

clone_size: -
v_call: TRBV30
j_call: TRBJ1-3
cdr3_aa: CARQGPSSGNTIYF

clone_size: -
v_call: TRBV9
j_call: TRBJ2-1
cdr3_aa: CASSVGGASYNEQFF

clone_size: -
v_call: TRBV5-4
j_call: TRBJ2-3
cdr3_aa: CASSPLQGGRIADTQYF

clone_size: -
v_call: TRBV25-1
j_call: TRBJ1-6
cdr3_aa: CASSPGSNSPLHF

clone_size: -
v_call: TRBV4-1
j_call: TRBJ2-6
cdr3_aa: CASSQSGSSSGANVLTF

clone_size: -
v_call: TRBV18
j_call: TRBJ2-5
cdr3_aa: CASSPYAGLAVQETQYF

clone_size: -
v_call: TRBV5-1
j_call: TRBJ2-1
cdr3_aa: CASSSRGRGSSEQFF

clone_size: -
v_call: TRBV15
j_call: TRBJ2-1
cdr3_aa: CATSRDGGLLSSYNEQFF

clone_size: -
v_call: TRBV5-4
j_call: TRBJ2-5
cdr3_aa: CASSLSYQETQYF

clone_size: -
v_call: TRBV5-1
j_call: TRBJ2-7
cdr3_aa: CASSIQTASYEQYF

clone_size: -
v_call: TRBV19
j_call: TRBJ2-1
cdr3_aa: CASSIDRSRNEQFF

clone_size: -
v_call: TRBV5-6
j_call: TRBJ2-7
cdr3_aa: CASSSTGTSYTYEQYF

clone_size: -
v_call: TRBV7-8
j_call: TRBJ2-7
cdr3_aa: CASSLKGAGANEQYF

clone_size: -
v_call: TRBV4-3
j_call: TRBJ1-6
cdr3_aa: CASSQVPVGDTGNSPLHF

clone_size: -
v_call: TRBV5-1
j_call: TRBJ2-3
cdr3_aa: CASSSSGSTDTQYF

clone_size: -
v_call: TRBV6-6
j_call: TRBJ1-5
cdr3_aa: CASGDRGWEPQHF

clone_size: few
v_call: TRBV7-9
j_call: TRBJ1-6
cdr3_aa: CASSLGGGPSSPLHF

clone_size: -
v_call: TRBV29-1
j_call: TRBJ1-2
cdr3_aa: CSVVPLTGRNYTF